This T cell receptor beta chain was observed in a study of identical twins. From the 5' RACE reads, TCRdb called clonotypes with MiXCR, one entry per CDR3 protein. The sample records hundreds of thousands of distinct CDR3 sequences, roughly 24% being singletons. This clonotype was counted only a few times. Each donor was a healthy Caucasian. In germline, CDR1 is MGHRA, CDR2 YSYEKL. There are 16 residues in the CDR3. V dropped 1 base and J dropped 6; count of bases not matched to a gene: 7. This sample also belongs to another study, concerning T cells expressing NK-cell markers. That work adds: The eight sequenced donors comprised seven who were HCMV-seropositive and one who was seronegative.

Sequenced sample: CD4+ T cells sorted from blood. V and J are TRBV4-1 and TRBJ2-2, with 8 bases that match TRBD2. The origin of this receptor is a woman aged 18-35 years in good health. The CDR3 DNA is TGCGCCAGCAGCCAAGTTAAGCGGGGGTTCGCCGGGGAGCTGTTTTTT. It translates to CASSQVKRGFAGELFF.